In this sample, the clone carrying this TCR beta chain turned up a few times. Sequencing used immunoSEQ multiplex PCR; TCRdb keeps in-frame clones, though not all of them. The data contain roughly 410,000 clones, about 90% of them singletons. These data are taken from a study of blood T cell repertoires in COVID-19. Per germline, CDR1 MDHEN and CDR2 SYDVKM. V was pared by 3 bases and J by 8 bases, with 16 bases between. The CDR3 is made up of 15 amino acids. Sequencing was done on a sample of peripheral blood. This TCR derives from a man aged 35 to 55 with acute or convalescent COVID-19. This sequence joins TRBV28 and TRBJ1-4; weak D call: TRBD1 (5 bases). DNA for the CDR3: TGTGCCAGCAGTTTTTTGCCAGGGTCTGGCGAAAAACTGTTTTTT. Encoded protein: CASSFLPGSGEKLFF. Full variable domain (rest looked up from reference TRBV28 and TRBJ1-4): DVKVTQSSRYLVKRTGEKVFLECVQDMDHENMFWYRQDPGLGLRLIYFSYDVKMKEKGDIPEGYSVSREKKERFSLILESASTNQTSMYLCASSFLPGSGEKLFFGSGTQLSVL.